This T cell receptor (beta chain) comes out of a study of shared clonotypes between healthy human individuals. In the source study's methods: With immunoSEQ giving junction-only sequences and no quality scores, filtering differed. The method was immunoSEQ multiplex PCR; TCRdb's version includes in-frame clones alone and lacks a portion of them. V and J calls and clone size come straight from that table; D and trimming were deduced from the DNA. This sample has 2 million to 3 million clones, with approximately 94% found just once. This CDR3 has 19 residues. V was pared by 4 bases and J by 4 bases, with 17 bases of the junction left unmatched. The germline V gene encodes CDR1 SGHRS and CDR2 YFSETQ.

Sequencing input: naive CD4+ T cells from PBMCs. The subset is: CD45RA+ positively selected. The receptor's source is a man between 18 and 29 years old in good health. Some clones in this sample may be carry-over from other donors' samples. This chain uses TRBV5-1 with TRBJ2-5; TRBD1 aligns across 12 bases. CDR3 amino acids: CASSNRDRGRWGPRETQYF. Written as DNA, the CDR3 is TGCGCCAGCAGCAACCGGGACAGGGGGCGTTGGGGCCCCCGAGAGACCCAGTACTTC.